The TCR beta chain described here comes from a study of blood T cell repertoires in COVID-19. Whole-study context: Acute-phase and convalescent COVID-19 samples originated in the United States, Italy and Spain. Sample material is recorded as cDNA or gDNA derived from T cells, B-cell-depleted T cells, or PBMCs.

The Seattle patients joined while their infection was active and were tracked longitudinally afterward. TCRdb's table, derived via immunoSEQ multiplex PCR, lists solely in-frame clones and lacks some. The sample holds around 150,000 clones; approximately 90% are singletons and the top ten take 10%. The V end lost 0 bases, the J end lost 4 bases, and 10 bases lay between the germline ends. The CDR3 spans 15 residues. Germline V gives CDR1 SGHTA, CDR2 FQGNSA. Sequencing used peripheral blood. The source of this sequence is a woman in her seventies with COVID-19, enrolled during active disease. The chain links TRBV7-2 to TRBJ2-1; D is unresolved. The CDR3 bases are TGTGCCAGCAGCTTAGCGGGTTCACAGTACAATGAGCAGTTCTTC. Protein sequence: CASSLAGSQYNEQFF.